Listed below are T cell receptor beta chains from one sample, sequenced in a study of shared T cell receptors in the human thymus. Assay: immunoSEQ multiplex PCR; the TCRdb copy retains only in-frame clones and omits some. The sample has hundreds of thousands of clones, over 75% seen once. A further study also used this sample, focusing on human thymus T cells.

The specimen was thymocytes. These receptor sequences come from a boy less than two years old with a congenital heart defect. Both conserved end residues are part of each CDR3. The D gene is left open where the match is weak. Clone size, where shown, is once, few, many, or a class for clones that have expanded.

>NA|TRBV5-4|TRBJ2-2|NA
CASSPEAGNTGELFF
TGTGCCAGCAGCCCGGAGGCGGGGAACACCGGGGAGCTGTTTTTT
>TRBD2|TRBV5-4|TRBJ2-7|once
CASSPRGSGIYEQYF
TGTGCCAGCAGCCCTCGGGGTAGCGGGATCTACGAGCAGTACTTC
>NA|TRBV21-1|TRBJ2-7|NA
CASSKWRRSAIVIYEQYF
TGTGCCAGCAGCAAATGGAGAAGGAGCGCTATCGTAATCTACGAGCAGTACTTC
>NA|TRBV28|TRBJ1-5|NA
CASSSGTPNQPQHF
TGTGCCAGCAGTTCCGGGACACCCAATCAGCCCCAGCATTTT
>TRBD2|TRBV19|TRBJ2-7|few
CASSGSGSDYEQYF
TGTGCCAGTAGTGGTAGCGGGAGTGACTACGAGCAGTACTTC
>NA|TRBV25-1|TRBJ2-5|NA
CASSEGDWVWTQYF
TGTGCCAGCAGTGAGGGGGACTGGGTATGGACCCAGTACTTC
>NA|TRBV5-8|TRBJ2-4|NA
CASSLKPRAKNIQYF
TGTGCCAGCAGCTTGAAACCCAGGGCCAAAAACATTCAGTACTTC
>NA|TRBV7-9|TRBJ2-7|NA
CASSLVFGRPYEQYF
TGTGCCAGCAGCTTAGTTTTCGGGAGACCCTACGAGCAGTACTTC
>TRBD1|TRBV4-1|TRBJ1-2|NA
CASSQDLRGPGGNYGYTF
TGCGCCAGCAGCCAAGATCTCAGGGGGCCCGGGGGTAACTATGGCTACACCTTC
>TRBD1|TRBV5-6|TRBJ2-5|NA
CASSRTGGPETQYF
TGTGCCAGCAGCCGTACAGGGGGCCCGGAGACCCAGTACTTC
>NA|TRBV28|TRBJ2-2|NA
CASSLCPGGGFEYTGELFF
TGTGCCAGCAGTTTATGCCCCGGTGGGGGGTTTGAGTACACCGGGGAGCTGTTTTTT
>NA|TRBV28|TRBJ2-1|NA
CASRMDTYNEQFF
TGTGCCAGCAGGATGGACACCTACAATGAGCAGTTCTTC
>NA|TRBV7-2|TRBJ2-7|NA
CASSLVAGTFYEQYF
TGTGCCAGCAGCTTAGTGGCGGGAACCTTCTACGAGCAGTACTTC
>NA|TRBV11-3|TRBJ1-1|NA
CASSPTQGHASF
TGTGCCAGCAGCCCCACCCAGGGGCACGCTTCCTTT
>TRBD2|TRBV14|TRBJ2-1|NA
CASSQGASGIPEQFF
TGTGCCAGCAGCCAAGGTGCTAGCGGGATCCCTGAGCAGTTCTTC
>TRBD1|TRBV27|TRBJ1-5|NA
CARRASSAGAPGQINQPQHF
TGTGCCAGACGGGCCTCAAGTGCTGGGGCACCGGGACAGATCAATCAGCCCCAGCATTTT
>TRBD1|TRBV5-8|TRBJ2-5|NA
CASSPTGGLETQYF
TGTGCCAGCAGCCCGACAGGGGGGCTTGAGACCCAGTACTTC
>TRBD2|TRBV19|TRBJ2-6|NA
CASSPGLAGGRNSGANVLTF
TGTGCCAGTAGTCCTGGACTAGCGGGAGGGCGGAACTCTGGGGCCAACGTCCTGACTTTC
>TRBD2|TRBV4-1|TRBJ2-7|NA
CASSQGVAGEYSYEQYF
TGCGCCAGCAGCCAAGGCGTAGCGGGAGAGTACTCCTACGAGCAGTACTTC
>TRBD1|TRBV6-5|TRBJ2-3|NA
CASGQTLDTQYF
TGTGCCTCGGGACAGACGTTGGATACGCAGTATTTT
>TRBD2|TRBV11-3|TRBJ2-7|NA
CASSSTSGRVGDEQYF
TGTGCCAGCAGCTCGACTAGCGGGAGGGTCGGCGACGAGCAGTACTTC
>TRBD2|TRBV5-6|TRBJ2-1|once
CASSLVGSGSLGEQFF
TGTGCCAGCAGCTTGGTCGGTAGCGGGAGCTTGGGTGAGCAGTTCTTC
>NA|TRBV27|TRBJ2-7|once
CATICGRSSYEQYF
TGTGCCACCATATGCGGGCGGAGCTCCTACGAGCAGTACTTC
>NA|TRBV11-2|TRBJ2-3|NA
CASSFRRGTTDTQYF
TGTGCCAGCAGCTTTAGGAGGGGAACCACAGATACGCAGTATTTT
>TRBD2|TRBV7-9|TRBJ2-7|NA
CASSLVDREGPYEQYF
TGTGCCAGCAGCTTAGTGGATCGGGAGGGCCCCTACGAGCAGTACTTC
>NA|TRBV6-5|TRBJ2-1|NA
CASSRGPGYNEQFF
TGTGCCAGCAGTCGCGGCCCGGGATACAATGAGCAGTTCTTC
>TRBD2|TRBV11-2|TRBJ2-1|few
CASSGGRPYNEQFF
TGTGCCAGCAGCGGCGGGAGACCCTACAATGAGCAGTTCTTC
>TRBD1|TRBV29-1|TRBJ1-1|NA
CSVGPGGMNTEAFF
TGCAGCGTTGGCCCAGGGGGTATGAACACTGAAGCTTTCTTT
>TRBD2|TRBV7-9|TRBJ2-7|NA
CASSAHRRDYISYEQYF
TGTGCCAGCAGCGCCCACCGCCGGGACTACATCTCCTACGAGCAGTACTTC
>NA|TRBV9|TRBJ2-5|NA
CASSGGRGRTSGETQYF
TGTGCCAGCAGCGGAGGGCGGGGACGGACGTCGGGAGAGACCCAGTACTTC
>TRBD2|TRBV6-5|TRBJ2-7|NA
CASREPGLADYEQYF
TGTGCCAGCAGGGAACCGGGACTAGCGGACTACGAGCAGTACTTC
>TRBD2|TRBV7-9|TRBJ2-3|NA
CASSPQGSGRSDTQYF
TGTGCCAGCAGCCCCCAAGGTAGCGGGAGATCTGATACGCAGTATTTT
>TRBD2|TRBV29-1|TRBJ2-7|NA
CSPGSTGGPAYEQYF
TGCAGCCCTGGGTCCACGGGGGGGCCGGCCTACGAGCAGTACTTC
>TRBD2|TRBV6-5|TRBJ2-5|NA
CASSYRLAGKETQYF
TGTGCCAGCAGTTACCGACTAGCTGGGAAAGAGACCCAGTACTTC
>TRBD2|TRBV15|TRBJ2-6|once
CATSTRFKAIRTSGSGANVLTF
TGTGCCACCAGCACACGGTTTAAAGCAATTCGGACTAGCGGCTCTGGGGCCAACGTCCTGACTTTC
>NA|TRBV4-2|TRBJ2-4|NA
CASSQASQRPKNIQYF
TGTGCCAGCAGCCAAGCATCCCAGAGGCCGAAGAACATTCAGTACTTC
>NA|TRBV5-6|TRBJ2-1|NA
CASSPGGRDYEQFF
TGTGCCAGCAGCCCCGGCGGGCGAGACTATGAGCAGTTCTTC
>TRBD2|TRBV7-8|TRBJ2-1|NA
CASSGAGGPGEQFF
TGTGCCAGCAGTGGGGCGGGAGGGCCGGGTGAGCAGTTCTTC